This T cell receptor (beta chain) is drawn from a study of radiation and T cells in renal cell carcinoma. Study-level findings and limits: From baseline, blood top tumor clonotypes peaked at 2 weeks post-radiation.

In the case of this clone: The antigen is unknown.

Using immunoSEQ multiplex PCR, the repertoire was profiled, and TCRdb retains in-frame clones only, with some absent. This table holds approximately 40,000 clones, roughly 82% found once. The V and J ends lost 7 bases and 5 bases, in that order; junction bases with no gene match: 4. CDR3 length equals 12 residues. CDR1 is SNHLY and CDR2 is FYNNEI in the germline V gene. Time point: blood 4 weeks post-SBRT, at nephrectomy. Sample treatment: 15 Gy SBRT to primary tumor, nephrectomy 4 weeks later. This chain connects TRBV2 to TRBJ2-5; 7 bases are shared with TRBD1. The source of this sequence is a woman in her seventies with renal cell carcinoma. The sequenced sample was blood, obtained from a patient whose treatment included radiotherapy and nephrectomy. The CDR3 sequence is CASKAQGETQYF. The CDR3 nucleotides are TGTGCCAGCAAGGCACAGGGGGAGACCCAGTACTTC.